The clone carrying this TCR beta chain was seen only once. Individuals drawn from 24 US areas were roughly 18 to 95 years old. Cohorts were based on clinical histories the participants reported. Per the original methods: Researchers report that nucleated cell counts were estimated from reference gene primer amplification. Only in-frame clones appear in the TCRdb table, and some are missing; sequencing was by immunoSEQ multiplex PCR. V, J and clone size derive from that table, while D and trimming were established from the DNA sequence. The sample gives some 130,000 clones, 84% of which show up once; about 2.3% is in the top ten. The sample comes from a study of blood T cell repertoires in COVID-19. Study-wide background: Collection of acute and convalescent COVID-19 samples took place in the United States, Italy and Spain.

Trimming cost V 4 bases and J 0 bases; bases outside gene matches: 5. This CDR3 has 15 residues. The germline gives CDR1 SGHRS, CDR2 YFSETQ. This chain uses TRBV5-1 with TRBJ2-7; 9 positions match TRBD2. The source of this sequence is a man aged 35 to 55 with acute COVID-19. Sequencing was done on a sample of PBMCs or T cells enriched from blood (not recorded which). CDR3: CASSIGLASSYEQYF. CDR3 DNA sequence: TGCGCCAGCAGCATAGGACTAGCGAGCTCCTACGAGCAGTACTTC.